Below, one TCR beta chain is given with its context. Its matching antigen is unknown. The germline CDR1 and CDR2 sequences are SGHVS and FNYEAQ. The CDR3 consists of 17 residues. Trimming took 4 bases from V and 6 from J; bases not matched to a gene: 16. TCRdb itself ran the 5' RACE reads through MiXCR, one entry per CDR3 protein. The sample has 700,000 to 950,000 distinct CDR3 sequences, more than 9% seen once. The data derive from a study of identical twins. The study's findings and limits: Monozygotic twins shared more out-of-frame TCR alpha than recombination models predicted. Less excess twin sharing appeared in beta out-of-frame sequences.

This sample was shared with a second study, whose subject was yellow fever vaccine responses in identical twins.

The sample consisted of PBMCs. The receptor's source is a woman between 18 and 29 years old in good health. The V and J genes are TRBV7-6 and TRBJ1-2; 8 positions agree with TRBD1. The CDR3 is CASSSKWWRTGLDGYTF. In nucleotides, the CDR3 is TGTGCCAGCAGCTCAAAGTGGTGGAGGACAGGGTTAGATGGCTACACCTTC.